Listed here is a single TCR beta chain. With UMI labels, 5' RACE was used to prepare the TRB cDNA libraries. TCRdb reprocessed the 5' RACE reads, keeping one entry per CDR3 protein, no DNA. Reported are 80,000 to 95,000 distinct CDR3 sequences; the ten largest clones contain approximately 1.4%. This record comes from a study of CXCR3-negative and CXCR3-positive naive CD8 T cells. Naive CD8+ T cells showed CD45RO-CCR7+CD27+CD95-. The CDR3 contains 16 residues. Germline CDR1 reads MDHEN; CDR2 reads SYDVKM. The V call is TRBV28, the J call TRBJ2-1. The receptor comes from a human donor in good health. Some clones in this sample may be carry-over from other donors' samples. The sequencing sample was made of naive CXCR3- CD8+ T cells from blood. Subset reported: CD45RO-CCR7+CD27+CD95- naive CD8+ T cells lacking CXCR3 (TNR3-). The CDR3 loop reads CASSIGVSASYNEQFF.